This TCR beta chain was documented in a study of blood T cell repertoires in COVID-19 (dated by TCRdb to about 2020). Background on the whole study: Samples covering the acute and convalescent phases of COVID-19 were provided by collaborators in the United States, Italy and Spain. The material from the prospective study consisted of cDNA or gDNA derived from T cells, B-cell-depleted T cells, or PBMCs. The dataset comprised deeply sampled blood TCRbeta repertoires from subjects exposed to, actively infected with, or recovered from COVID-19. The repertoires were made available in a free public database intended to serve as a resource for research on the immune response to SARS-CoV-2. Samples were obtained from the ongoing ImmuneRACE study (first 160 participants) and from 1,000 to 1,500 subjects provided by 6 global collaborators. A de-identified subject ID, COVID-19 status, age in years and sex were almost always included in the sample metadata. Where available, HLA class I and class II types were taken from metadata supplied by the sample provider and were not determined by assay-based typing.

General study outcomes and caveats: Clinical and demographic metadata were provided uncurated, with the amount varying by source and participant.

TCRbeta CDR3 regions were amplified from genomic DNA by means of the immunoSEQ Assay, a bias-controlled multiplex PCR. In the original analysis: The number of nucleated cells in each sample was estimated by amplification of reference gene primers within the assay. Sequence reads were collapsed and filtered to measure the absolute abundance of every unique TCRbeta CDR3 rearrangement. For each sample, productive Simpson clonality was calculated by taking the square root of Simpson's diversity index across productive rearrangements. TCRdb carries this immuneACCESS record with in-frame sequences only. Its versions omit some clonotypes, under half of them owing to an unresolved V gene in the studies checked, with the rest unexplained. The D gene and trimming were derived from the DNA, and the V and J assignments and clone size from that table. This sample has some 370,000 clones in its table, and about 90% of those were observed once. About 6.5% of the sample comes from the top ten.

The cysteine opens and the phenylalanine closes a CDR3 of 12 amino acids. The kept DNA is CDR3 alone, 36 bases in frame from the first base. From the germline V gene, CDR1 is MGHRA and CDR2 is YSYEKL. A distance of 10 bases separates the germline ends of V and J, which lose 5 bases and 5 bases respectively. Of note for this clone: Its antigen specificity is not known. Base qualities are not provided; no much larger clone lies one nucleotide away.

Collaborating institutions collected whole blood in K2EDTA tubes following their own protocols. For TCRbeta analysis, collaborator samples were shipped as frozen whole blood, as isolated PBMCs, or as DNA extracted from either sample type. The source is a man between 18 and 29 years old with active or convalescent COVID-19. The chain is assembled from TRBV4-1 and TRBJ2-7; a confident D gene designation cannot be given. Material: peripheral blood. The CDR3 amino acid sequence is: CASSNYPNEQYF. The nucleotide sequence is given as TGCGCCAGCAGCAACTACCCCAACGAGCAGTACTTC.